This is a list of T cell receptor beta chains from one sample in a study of blood T cell repertoires in COVID-19. Clones were read by immunoSEQ multiplex PCR, and TCRdb kept only the in-frame ones, dropping some. The sample yields 65,000 to 85,000 clones, 75% to 90% seen once. The sequenced material came from peripheral blood. The receptor set was obtained from a human donor in a cohort sampled during active COVID-19. Each CDR3 is given with its conserved first and last residue. The D gene is left open where the match is weak. Only some rows state a clone size, as once, few, many or a class for expanded clones.

CASSYFRDRGTDTQYF TGTGCCAGCAGTTACTTCCGGGACAGGGGGACAGATACGCAGTATTTT 16 few TRBD1 TRBJ2-3 TRBV6-2/TRBV6-3
CASSLGMENEQFF TGTGCCAGCAGCTTAGGGATGGAGAATGAGCAGTTCTTC 13 NA NA TRBJ2-1 TRBV7-2
CASRGTGSLYEQYF TGCGCCAGCAGGGGAACAGGGAGCCTATACGAGCAGTACTTC 14 NA NA TRBJ2-7 TRBV5-1
CASSPTGGNQPQHF TGTGCCAGCTCACCAACCGGGGGGAATCAGCCCCAGCATTTT 14 NA NA TRBJ1-5 TRBV18
CAISESSQGADTGELFF TGTGCCATCAGTGAGTCGTCTCAGGGGGCAGACACCGGGGAGCTGTTTTTT 17 once TRBD1 TRBJ2-2 TRBV10-3
CASTGVGTGEHEQFF TGTGCCAGTACAGGCGTCGGGACAGGGGAGCATGAGCAGTTCTTC 15 NA TRBD1 TRBJ2-1 TRBV19
CASSLTAGENSPLHF TGTGCCAGCAGCTTAACGGCAGGGGAGAATTCACCCCTCCACTTT 15 NA NA TRBJ1-6 TRBV7-2
CARETGGGYGYTF TGTGCCAGAGAGACAGGGGGCGGGTATGGCTACACCTTC 13 NA TRBD1 TRBJ1-2 TRBV2
CASSPQGDHQPQHF TGTGCCAGCTCACCACAGGGGGACCATCAGCCCCAGCATTTT 14 NA NA TRBJ1-5 TRBV18
CASSIDLLRTDTQYF TGTGCCAGTAGTATAGATCTGTTGAGAACAGATACGCAGTATTTT 15 NA NA TRBJ2-3 TRBV19
CASSFGLAGGLGNEQFF TGCGCCAGCAGCTTCGGACTAGCGGGGGGGCTTGGGAATGAGCAGTTCTTC 17 NA TRBD2 TRBJ2-1 TRBV5-1
CASSCTEDRGSYEQYF TGTGCCAGCAGTTGTACCGAGGACAGGGGGTCCTACGAGCAGTACTTC 16 NA TRBD1 TRBJ2-7 TRBV6-2/TRBV6-3
CASSVGPIAGLTDTQYF TGTGCCAGCAGCGTAGGCCCTATAGCGGGGCTCACAGATACGCAGTATTTT 17 NA TRBD2 TRBJ2-3 TRBV9
CATSRVGPGRGTEAFF TGTGCCACCAGCAGAGTAGGGCCCGGGAGGGGCACTGAAGCTTTCTTT 16 NA NA TRBJ1-1 TRBV15